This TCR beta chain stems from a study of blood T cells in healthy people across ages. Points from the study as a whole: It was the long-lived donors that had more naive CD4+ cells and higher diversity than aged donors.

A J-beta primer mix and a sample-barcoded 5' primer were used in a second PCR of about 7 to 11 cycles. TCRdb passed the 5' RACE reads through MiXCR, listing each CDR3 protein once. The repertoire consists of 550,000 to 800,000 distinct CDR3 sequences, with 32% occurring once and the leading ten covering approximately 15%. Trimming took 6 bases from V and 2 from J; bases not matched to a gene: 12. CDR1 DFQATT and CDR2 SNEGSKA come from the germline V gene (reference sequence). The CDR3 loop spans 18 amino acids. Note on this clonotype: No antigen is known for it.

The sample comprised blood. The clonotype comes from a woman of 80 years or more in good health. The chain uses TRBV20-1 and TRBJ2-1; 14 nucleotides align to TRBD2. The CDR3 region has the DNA TGCAGTGCCGGGGGACTAGCGGGGGCCCCAATGACCTACAATGAGCAGTTCTTC. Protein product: CSAGGLAGAPMTYNEQFF.